The 2 T cell receptor beta chains in this list originate from one sample, sequenced in a study of blood T cell repertoires in COVID-19. Sequencing used immunoSEQ multiplex PCR; TCRdb keeps in-frame clones, though not all of them. Of about 220,000 clones in the sample, less than 85% are singletons; the top ten hold roughly 7%. Specimen: peripheral blood. These TCRs come from a woman between 65 and 79 years old with acute or convalescent COVID-19.

The rearrangement uses TRBV6-5 and TRBJ2-4; 11 bases line up with TRBD1. Germline trimming cut 6 bases from V and 6 bases from J; bases unmatched to any gene: 4. In germline, CDR1 is MNHEY, CDR2 SVGAGI. This CDR3 has 14 residues. CDR3 amino acids: CASSPGTGGNIQYF. The CDR3 DNA follows: TGTGCCAGCAGCCCCGGGACAGGGGGAAACATTCAGTACTTC.

The CDR3 protein is CASSESGGRGELFF. As DNA, the CDR3 is TGCGCCAGCAGTGAGTCGGGGGGACGGGGGGAGCTGTTTTTT. The V call is TRBV10-2, the J call TRBJ2-2; TRBD2 is a possible D gene (6 bases). CDR3 size: 14 residues. Trimming left V 0 bases short and J 8 bases short, with 10 bases between. CDR1 is WSHSY, CDR2 SAAADI, per germline.